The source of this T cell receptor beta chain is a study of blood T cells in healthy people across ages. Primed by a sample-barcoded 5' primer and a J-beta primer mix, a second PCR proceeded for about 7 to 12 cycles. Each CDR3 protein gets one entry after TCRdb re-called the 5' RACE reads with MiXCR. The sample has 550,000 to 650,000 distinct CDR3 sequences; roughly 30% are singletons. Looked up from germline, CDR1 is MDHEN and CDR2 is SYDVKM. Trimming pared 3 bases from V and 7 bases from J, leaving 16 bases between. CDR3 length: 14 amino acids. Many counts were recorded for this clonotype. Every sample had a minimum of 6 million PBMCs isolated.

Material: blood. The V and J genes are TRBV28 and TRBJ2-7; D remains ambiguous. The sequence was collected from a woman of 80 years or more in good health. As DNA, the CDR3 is TGTGCCAGCAGTTTGGTGGCCGTCAAGAGAGAGCAGTACTTC. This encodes CASSLVAVKREQYF.